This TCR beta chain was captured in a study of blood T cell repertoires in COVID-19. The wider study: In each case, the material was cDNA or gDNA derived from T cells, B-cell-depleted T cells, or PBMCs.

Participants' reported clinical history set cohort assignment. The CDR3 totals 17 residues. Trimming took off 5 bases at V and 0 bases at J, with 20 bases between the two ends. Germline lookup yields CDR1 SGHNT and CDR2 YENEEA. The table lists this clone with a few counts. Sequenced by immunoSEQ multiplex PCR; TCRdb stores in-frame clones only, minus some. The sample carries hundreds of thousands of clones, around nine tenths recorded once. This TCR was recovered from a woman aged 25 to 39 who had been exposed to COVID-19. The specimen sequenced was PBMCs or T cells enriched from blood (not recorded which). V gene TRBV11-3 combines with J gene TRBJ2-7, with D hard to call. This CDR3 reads CASSTPISRSSSYEQYF. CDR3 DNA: TGTGCCAGCAGCACGCCTATTTCCCGGAGCAGCTCCTACGAGCAGTACTTC.